A selection of T cell receptor beta chains follows, all from one sample in a study of T cells in narcolepsy. Libraries were prepared by immunoSEQ multiplex PCR; TCRdb keeps only in-frame clonotypes and omits some of them. The sample holds 28,000 or so clones; roughly four fifths are singletons and the top ten take under 1.4%. The source material was CD45RA- memory CD4+ T cells from PBMCs. The receptors stem from a human donor with narcolepsy. Each CDR3 is given with its conserved first and last residue. A D gene is named only where the DNA matches it firmly. Only some rows state a clone size, as once, few, many or a class for expanded clones.

v_call	clone_size	d_call	j_call	cdr3_aa	cdr3_nt
TRBV6-5	.	.	TRBJ2-2	CASSYVQGLGGELFF	TGTGCCAGCAGTTACGTTCAGGGCCTCGGCGGGGAGCTGTTTTTT
TRBV5-4	.	TRBD2	TRBJ2-1	CASSFDSGLSNEQFF	TGTGCCAGCAGTTTTGATTCGGGACTATCCAATGAGCAGTTCTTC
TRBV5-4	.	TRBD2	TRBJ2-1	CASSLISGGNEQFF	TGTGCCAGCAGCTTGATTAGCGGGGGCAATGAGCAGTTCTTC
TRBV29-1	.	.	TRBJ1-6	CSIQTEINSPLHF	TGCAGCATCCAGACAGAGATTAATTCACCCCTCCACTTT
TRBV7-2	.	.	TRBJ2-1	CASSLRGSSYNEQFF	TGTGCCAGCAGCTTACGCGGTAGCTCCTACAATGAGCAGTTCTTC
TRBV7-9	.	.	TRBJ2-7	CASSRSTDGKVGYEQYF	TGTGCCAGCAGCCGATCCACAGACGGCAAGGTGGGGTACGAGCAGTACTTC
TRBV7-2	.	TRBD1	TRBJ1-2	CASSPRTGGGYGYTF	TGTGCCAGCAGCCCAAGGACAGGGGGCGGCTATGGCTACACCTTC
TRBV5-6	.	.	TRBJ2-6	CASSLWGSGANVLTF	TGTGCCAGCAGCTTGTGGGGATCGGGGGCCAACGTCCTGACTTTC
TRBV7-2	.	.	TRBJ2-7	CASSLAAESYEQYF	TGTGCCAGCAGCTTAGCAGCGGAGTCCTACGAGCAGTACTTC
TRBV25-1	once	.	TRBJ1-3	CASSAVATGNTIYF	TGTGCCAGCAGTGCAGTAGCTACTGGAAACACCATATATTTT
TRBV10-1	once	TRBD1	TRBJ2-5	CASSESGDRVATQYF	TGCGCCAGCAGTGAGTCGGGGGACAGGGTCGCGACCCAGTACTTC
TRBV5-4	.	TRBD2	TRBJ2-7	CASRQERGSYEQYF	TGTGCCAGCAGACAGGAGCGGGGATCGTACGAGCAGTACTTC
TRBV6-5	few	TRBD2	TRBJ2-3	CASSLAGGTRNTQYF	TGTGCCAGCAGTCTAGCGGGGGGGACTCGGAATACGCAGTATTTT
TRBV27	.	.	TRBJ2-7	CASSYSPELAGEQYF	TGTGCCAGCAGTTACTCTCCCGAGTTAGCAGGGGAGCAGTACTTC
TRBV18	.	.	TRBJ2-5	CASSASGQETQYF	TGTGCCAGCTCGGCCTCAGGGCAAGAGACCCAGTACTTC
TRBV6-5	.	TRBD1	TRBJ1-4	CASSSATGVNEKLFF	TGTGCCAGCAGTAGCGCCACAGGGGTTAATGAAAAACTGTTTTTT
TRBV2	.	.	TRBJ2-1	CASSAAYNEQFF	TGTGCCAGCAGTGCAGCTTACAATGAGCAGTTCTTC
TRBV5-3	.	.	TRBJ2-5	CARSLEVGETQYF	TGTGCCAGAAGCTTGGAGGTGGGGGAGACCCAGTACTTC
TRBV15	.	TRBD1	TRBJ2-1	CATSSRDRGVHEQFF	TGTGCCACCAGCAGCCGGGACAGGGGAGTGCATGAGCAGTTCTTC
TRBV27	.	TRBD1	TRBJ1-1	CASFSRGQYYTEAFF	TGTGCCAGCTTCTCAAGGGGACAGTATTACACTGAAGCTTTCTTT
TRBV11-2	.	.	TRBJ2-7	CASSLERQSLGYEQYF	TGTGCCAGCAGCTTAGAACGACAGTCCTTAGGGTACGAGCAGTACTTC
TRBV2	few	.	TRBJ2-1	CASMASLYNEQFF	TGTGCCAGCATGGCTAGCCTCTACAATGAGCAGTTCTTC
TRBV28	once	.	TRBJ2-2	CASRADLNTGELFF	TGTGCCAGCAGGGCGGACCTGAACACCGGGGAGCTGTTTTTT
TRBV11-3	few	TRBD2	TRBJ2-1	CASSLGLAGGRNEQFF	TGTGCCAGCAGCTTAGGGCTAGCGGGGGGGCGAAATGAGCAGTTCTTC
TRBV12-5	.	.	TRBJ1-1	CASSRQNTEAFF	TGTGCTAGTTCCCGACAGAACACTGAAGCTTTCTTT
TRBV19	once	.	TRBJ1-1	CASSHQGRRAFF	TGTGCCAGTAGTCATCAGGGGCGGCGAGCTTTCTTT
TRBV19	.	.	TRBJ2-3	CASSRGTDTQYF	TGTGCCAGTAGTAGAGGCACAGATACGCAGTATTTT